This T cell receptor (beta chain) was identified in a study of blood T cell repertoires in COVID-19. Across the whole study: Acute and convalescent COVID-19 specimens originated in the United States, Italy and Spain. Sources were T cells, B-cell-depleted T cells, or PBMCs; the material itself was cDNA or gDNA.

The CDR3 consists of 15 residues. The V segment lost 6 bases and the J segment 1 base; nucleotides outside the gene matches: 2. Germline V gene data show CDR1 as SEHNR and CDR2 as FQNEAQ (reference sequence). Sequencing used immunoSEQ multiplex PCR; TCRdb keeps in-frame clones, though not all of them. The table shows approximately 100,000 clones, with about 89% occurring only once. This clone was observed a single time. This sequence originates from a man in his fifties or sixties with acute or convalescent COVID-19. This rearrangement joins TRBV7-9 to TRBJ2-3; 12 positions match TRBD2. The sequenced sample was peripheral blood. The CDR3 coding sequence is TGTGCCAGCAGTCCTAGCGGGAGGGGCACAGATACGCAGTATTTT. Translated: CASSPSGRGTDTQYF.